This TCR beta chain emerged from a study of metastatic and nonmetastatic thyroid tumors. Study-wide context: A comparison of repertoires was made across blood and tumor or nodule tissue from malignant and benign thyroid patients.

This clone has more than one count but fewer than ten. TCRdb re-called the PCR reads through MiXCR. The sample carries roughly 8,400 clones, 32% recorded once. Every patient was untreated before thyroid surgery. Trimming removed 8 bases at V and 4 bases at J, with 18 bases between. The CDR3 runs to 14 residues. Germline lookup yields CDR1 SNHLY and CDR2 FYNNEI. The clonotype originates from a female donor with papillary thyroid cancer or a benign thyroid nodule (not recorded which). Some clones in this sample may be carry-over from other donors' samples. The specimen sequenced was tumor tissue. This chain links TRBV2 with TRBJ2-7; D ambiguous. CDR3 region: CASGTGIADYEQYF. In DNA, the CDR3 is TGTGCCAGCGGTACCGGAATAGCAGATTACGAGCAGTACTTC.